This paragraph covers one T cell receptor (beta chain) sequence. This clone occurred many times. Its specific antigen is unknown. The CDR3 goes on 3 residues after the read ends, and that part is filled in from the germline J gene. Equivalent amounts of genomic DNA from CVID and control samples were used as sequencing input. For every sample, a 60 bp segment covering the rearranged TCRbeta CDR3 region was amplified and then sequenced. The immunoSEQ assay, a bias-corrected multiplex PCR combined with high-throughput sequencing, was used for TCRbeta amplification. In the original analysis: Every unique nucleotide sequence counted as a clone and was annotated with V, D and J genes, copy number and frequency. Sequences were labeled productive if in frame, and non-productive if out of frame or containing stop codons. As previously described, Shannon's entropy was used to calculate clonality. The predicted amino acid sequences of productive clones were used to derive the mean CDR3 Kyte-Doolittle hydropathy. Using the R hclust function, scaled V gene usage was clustered hierarchically with Manhattan distance and complete linkage. Sharing of clones by CDR3 amino acid sequence was evaluated through resampling of 12 repertoires per group over 100 rounds. The repertoires were screened for more than 55 published EBV-specific TCRbeta sequences and some 230 published CMV-specific TCRbeta sequences. A couple of CVID samples that yielded fewer than 10,000 sequences were excluded from the analysis, so 42 CVID repertoires were retained. TCRdb's version of the immuneACCESS table is confined to in-frame rearrangements and falls short of the full clone set. An unresolved V gene accounts for under half of the shortfall where checked; the remainder is of unknown origin. That table is the source of V, J and clone size, and D and trimming were worked out from the DNA. The table puts 35,000 to 50,000 clones in this sample, none counted just once. Clones ranked in the top ten supply approximately 2.2% of the sample.

Based on the germline V gene (reference sequence), the CDR1 and CDR2 sequences are MNHEY and SMNVEV. There are 18 amino acids in the CDR3, from cysteine to phenylalanine inclusive. The DNA has 45 bases, all within the CDR3, and is read from base 1. Relative to germline, V is 5 bases shorter and J is 0 bases shorter, with 17 bases between their ends. Most of the CVID patients and most of the healthy controls were of Caucasian heritage. Heparinized peripheral whole blood samples of 5 to 8 ml were collected from each donor. TCRbeta CDR3 repertoires were sequenced from genomic DNA of adults with common variable immune deficiency (CVID) and healthy adult controls. A total of some 22 healthy adult volunteers (about twelve female and some 10 male; age range roughly 23 to 66 years, mean age around 35) were included in the control group. Diluted blood was subjected to density centrifugation over Hypaque 1077 or Ficoll-Paque for isolation of peripheral blood mononuclear cells. Genomic DNA was obtained from unsorted mononuclear cells through either Qiagen column purification or a centrifugation-based method.

The sample belongs to a study of T cell clonality in common variable immunodeficiency (dated by TCRdb to about 2015). What the work shows at the level of the full study, not this receptor alone: TCRbeta clonality was higher in CVID subjects than in healthy controls (t-test p = 0.018), and the increase was most characteristic of about a third of subjects. CVID TCRbeta sequences were reported to have fewer deletions and N-nucleotide insertions and to lack highly modified clones with 13 or more V deletions. Correlations of repertoire features with clinical complications were constrained by heterogeneity among patients within the CVID cohort. According to the authors, finding the cause of the higher clonality in CVID would require sequencing the repertoires of T cell subpopulations. Even though DNA input was equal, the average per sample came to roughly 80,000 unique sequences for controls compared with about 34,000 for CVID samples. Healthy controls shared more TCRbeta clones with each other than CVID subjects shared among themselves (p < 0.0001).

The sample was peripheral blood mononuclear cells. The TCR comes from a person aged 18 to 69 in good health. Here the chain combines TRBV27 and TRBJ1-6; D gene: possibly TRBD1, on 6 matching bases. CDR3 bases read: TGTGCCAGCAGTCTCCAGGGGTCCCTGAGCTCCTATAATTCACCC. The resulting protein is CASSLQGSLSSYNSP. The full CDR3 is CASSLQGSLSSYNSPLHF.